A single sample gave rise to the 9 T cell receptor beta chains below, sequenced in a study of T-cell memory formation after mild COVID-19. TCRdb redid the calling of the 5' RACE reads with MiXCR, one entry per CDR3 protein. The sample carries under 400,000 distinct CDR3 sequences, 21% recorded once. Material: PBMCs or a T cell subset sorted from them (not recorded which). The receptors shown here come from an adult woman who had mild COVID-19 (a few samples of this study predate the infection). Cell type and time point are not known.

This clonotype was detected ten times or more. The chain recombines TRBV6-2 or TRBV6-3 with TRBJ2-5; the D is unclear. The CDR3 consists of 15 residues. The germline V and J ends were trimmed by 1 base and 3 bases, with 12 bases remaining between them. Germline V gene lookup returns CDR1 MNHEY and CDR2 SVGEGT. The CDR3 here is CASSYWGIREETQYF. The DNA for the CDR3 is TGTGCCAGCAGTTACTGGGGTATTCGGGAAGAGACCCAGTACTTC.

The chain combines TRBV6-2 or TRBV6-3 with TRBJ2-3, with D perhaps TRBD2 (6 bases). The CDR3 consists of 16 residues. The germline V gene encodes CDR1 MNHEY and CDR2 SVGEGT. Trimming took off 1 base at V and 2 bases at J, with 13 bases between the two ends. CDR3 loop: CASSYWGETTTDTQYF. The CDR3 DNA reads as TGTGCCAGCAGTTACTGGGGGGAGACCACCACAGATACGCAGTATTTT.

This clonotype was detected many times. The chain recombines TRBV12-3 or TRBV12-4 with TRBJ1-1, with D unclear. V gave up 7 bases and J gave up 2 bases, with 5 bases separating them. The CDR3 loop spans 11 amino acids. CDR3 coding DNA: TGTGCCAGCAAAAGAAACACTGAAGCTTTCTTT. It specifies CASKRNTEAFF.

This chain uses TRBV7-9 with TRBJ1-2, with D hard to call. The CDR3 is 13 residues long. V was cut by 5 bases and J by 3 bases, with 10 bases left in between. Germline CDR1 and CDR2: SEHNR and FQNEAQ (reference sequence). The CDR3 DNA reads as TGTGCCAGCAGCCCAGCGAGAGACTATGGCTACACCTTC. Protein product: CASSPARDYGYTF. Full variable domain (outside the CDR3, taken from reference TRBV7-9 and TRBJ1-2): DTGVSQNPRHKITKRGQNVTFRCDPISEHNRLYWYRQTLGQGPEFLTYFQNEAQLEKSRLLSDRFSAERPKGSFSTLEIQRTEQGDSAMYLCASSPARDYGYTFGSGTRLTVV.

Only a few counts were recorded for this clonotype. The chain combines TRBV7-3 with TRBJ2-3, with 9 bases lining up with TRBD2. The V and J ends lost 2 bases and 4 bases, in that order; junction bases with no gene match: 7. This CDR3 region has 16 residues. Germline V gene lookup returns CDR1 SGHTA and CDR2 FQGTGA. CDR3 in DNA: TGTGCCAGCAGCTTAGTAGGCGGGGGGGTCTCAGATACGCAGTATTTT. Amino acid sequence: CASSLVGGGVSDTQYF.

This clonotype has only a few counts. The chain has TRBV5-1 and TRBJ2-7; D is unresolved. Germline V gene data show CDR1 as SGHRS and CDR2 as YFSETQ. Trimming removed 0 bases at V and 7 bases at J, with 14 bases between. The CDR3 spans 14 residues. DNA for the CDR3: TGCGCCAGCAGCTTGGGGTCTGGCCGTTGGGAGCAGTACTTC. As protein: CASSLGSGRWEQYF.

This clonotype was counted at least ten times. The gene calls are TRBV29-1 and TRBJ2-7; 8 bases line up with TRBD1. This CDR3 is 13 amino acids long. Germline CDR1 and CDR2: SQVTM and ANQGSEA. The J segment lost 2 bases and the V segment lost 7 bases, leaving 7 bases of the junction unmatched. CDR3 bases: TGCAGCGGGGTGGACAGGGCCACCTACGAGCAGTACTTC. Translation: CSGVDRATYEQYF.

The chain couples TRBV24-1 to TRBJ2-3; D is undetermined. The V gene lost 9 bases and the J gene lost 5 bases, with 11 bases spanning the gap. The CDR3 has 12 residues. Germline loops: CDR1 KGHDR, CDR2 SFDVKD. CDR3 amino acids: CATAGVGDTQYF. CDR3 in DNA: TGTGCCACCGCAGGAGTAGGAGATACGCAGTATTTT.

This clonotype was counted between two and nine times. The chain combines TRBV3-1 with TRBJ2-7, with D maybe TRBD2 (6 bases). Germline V gene sequence: CDR1 LGHDT, CDR2 YNNKEL (reference sequence). This CDR3 is built from 16 residues. Trimming removed 1 base at V and 2 bases at J, with 15 bases between. The CDR3 spells CASSQVSGVQPYEQYF. In DNA, the CDR3 is TGTGCCAGCAGCCAAGTGTCGGGAGTACAGCCCTACGAGCAGTACTTC.